A single sample is the source of the 9 T cell receptor beta chains below, sequenced in a study of T cells in Graves' hyperthyroidism and ophthalmopathy. What was amplified from RNA transcripts were TCR beta CDR3 regions. First-round RT-PCR targeting the TCR CDR3 was performed with the HTBI primer set. A single record per CDR3 protein comes from TCRdb applying MiXCR to the multiplex PCR reads. This repertoire shows some 530,000 distinct CDR3 sequences, approximately 22% found once; its top ten account for approximately 49%. Sequenced sample: blood. All receptors come from a woman in her seventies with Graves' ophthalmopathy.

This clonotype has a handful of counts. V is TRBV5-6 and J is TRBJ2-5; a weak D match, TRBD1 (6 bases). The length of the CDR3 is 15 residues. Trimming removed 4 bases from V and 2 bases from J, with 15 bases in between. Germline values: CDR1 SGHDT, CDR2 YYEEEE. CDR3 bases: TGTGCCAGCAGCCAGCGACAGGACTGGCAAGAGACCCAGTACTTC. This encodes CASSQRQDWQETQYF. The full variable domain, its missing parts supplied by reference TRBV5-6 and TRBJ2-5, is DAGVTQSPTHLIKTRGQQVTLRCSPKSGHDTVSWYQQALGQGPQFIFQYYEEEERQRGNFPDRFSGHQFPNYSSELNVNALLLGDSALYLCASSQRQDWQETQYFGPGTRLLVL.

This clonotype has ten or more counts. The chain recombines TRBV2 with TRBJ1-1; TRBD1 matches at 10 bases. The germline V gene has CDR1 SNHLY and CDR2 FYNNEI. Trimming took 6 bases from V and 0 from J; bases not matched to a gene: 13. This CDR3 contains 18 residues. This CDR3 is CASSASRTGGGMNTEAFF. The CDR3 nucleotides are TGTGCCAGCAGCGCCAGCCGGACAGGGGGTGGGATGAACACTGAAGCTTTCTTT.

Here the CDR3 DNA reads TGTGCCAGCTCACCGAAGGAGGGCGGGGAGACCCAGTACTTC. Translating gives CASSPKEGGETQYF. This chain connects TRBV18 to TRBJ2-5; D may be TRBD2 (6 bases). The germline CDR1 and CDR2 sequences are KGHSH and LQKENI. The CDR3 sequence is 14 residues long. Trimming cost V 3 bases and J 5 bases, with 13 bases left between them.

At least ten counts were recorded for this clonotype. The rearrangement links TRBV20-1 to TRBJ2-3, with 7 bases matching TRBD1. The CDR3 covers 15 residues. CDR1 and CDR2 (germline): DFQATT, SNEGSKA (reference sequence). Trimming took 1 base from V and 1 from J; bases not matched to a gene: 5. DNA of the CDR3: TGCAGTGCTAGAGGACAGGGACGGGGCACAGATACGCAGTATTTT. Protein: CSARGQGRGTDTQYF.

The rearrangement uses TRBV20-1 and TRBJ1-1; D not certain. This CDR3 region has 15 residues. Germline V CDR1 and CDR2: DFQATT, SNEGSKA (reference sequence). The ends were cut back, 0 bases at V and 1 base at J, with 12 bases in the middle. The CDR3 sequence is CSARDSLRGNTEAFF. The DNA of the CDR3 is TGCAGTGCTAGAGATTCCCTACGGGGGAACACTGAAGCTTTCTTT.

This clonotype has only a few counts. The chain carries TRBV7-2 and TRBJ1-1; a possible D gene is TRBD1 (6 bases). The germline V gene encodes CDR1 SGHTA and CDR2 FQGNSA. The CDR3 spans 15 residues. V was pared by 2 bases and J by 8 bases, with 18 bases between. DNA of the CDR3: TGTGCCAGCAGCTTATTAAGTAGGACCACAGGGGAAGCTTTCTTT. This gives the protein CASSLLSRTTGEAFF. The full variable domain, completed using reference TRBV7-2 and TRBJ1-1, is GAGVSQSPSNKVTEKGKDVELRCDPISGHTALYWYRQSLGQGLEFLIYFQGNSAPDKSGLPSDRFSAERTGGSVSTLTIQRTQQEDSAVYLCASSLLSRTTGEAFFGQGTRLTVV.

This clonotype was seen a handful of times. V usage is TRBV30 and J usage is TRBJ2-1, with a tentative D call TRBD2 (5 bases). Germline CDR1 GTSNPN, CDR2 SVGIG (reference sequence). The ends were cut back, 6 bases at V and 14 bases at J, with 17 bases in the middle. The CDR3 totals 11 residues. Here the CDR3 reads CACNDMGEEFF. In DNA form, the CDR3 reads TGTGCCTGTAATGACATGGGAGAGGAGTTCTTC.

This clonotype was picked up a small number of times. The chain carries TRBV30 and TRBJ2-7; D gene unclear. Germline CDR1 reads GTSNPN; CDR2 reads SVGIG (reference sequence). Trimming took 4 bases from V and 3 from J, leaving 16 bases between them. This CDR3 is 14 amino acids long. For the CDR3, the DNA is TGTGCCTGGACCCTGACACTATACCGCTACGAGCAGTACTTC. It codes for CAWTLTLYRYEQYF.

This clonotype has more than one count but fewer than ten. The V call is TRBV6-2 or TRBV6-3, the J call TRBJ2-2, with D unresolved. The CDR3 is 15 amino acids. Trimming stripped 6 bases from V and 1 base from J, with 12 bases between. Germline assignment: CDR1 MNHEY and CDR2 SVGEGT. CDR3 sequence reads: CASSRHWGNTGELFF. In DNA, the CDR3 is TGTGCCAGCAGCCGACACTGGGGGAACACCGGGGAGCTGTTTTTT.